This T cell receptor beta chain came from a study of blood T cell repertoires in COVID-19. Whole-study context: COVID-19 samples collected from the United States, Italy and Spain covered acute and convalescent phases. The analysed material was cDNA or gDNA that came from T cells, B-cell-depleted T cells, or PBMCs.

With 6 bases clipped from V and 4 bases from J, the junction kept 9 bases outside the gene matches. Germline loops: CDR1 SNHLY, CDR2 FYNNEI. This CDR3 is built from 15 residues. As originally analysed: Amplifying reference gene primers gave estimates of nucleated cell counts. Only in-frame clones appear in the TCRdb table, and some are missing; sequencing was by immunoSEQ multiplex PCR. That table supplies the V and J calls and clone size; D and trimming were determined from the DNA. Of a few hundred thousand clones listed, approximately 87% were seen once; the top ten hold less than 3%. The genes are TRBV2 and TRBJ1-3; 7 bases fit TRBD1. Source material: peripheral blood. This receptor was obtained from a woman aged 45-65 years with acute or convalescent COVID-19. This chain's CDR3 is CASRVDRPRGNTIYF. The CDR3 nucleotides read TGTGCCAGCAGGGTGGACAGGCCCCGGGGAAACACCATATATTTT. Filled out from reference TRBV2 and TRBJ1-3, the complete variable domain reads EPEVTQTPSHQVTQMGQEVILRCVPISNHLYFYWYRQILGQKVEFLVSFYNNEISEKSEIFDDQFSVERPDGSNFTLKIRSTKLEDSAMYFCASRVDRPRGNTIYFGEGSWLTVV.